The sequence of this T cell receptor (beta chain) was determined in a study of T-cell memory formation after mild COVID-19. Study-wide background: Clusters of TCRs were largely donor specific. Findings and limits, study-wide: The second-wave clones peaking on day 37 were not confirmed as SARS-CoV-2-specific.

The V end lost 5 bases, the J end lost 2 bases, and 10 bases lay between the germline ends. The CDR3 extends over 13 amino acids. Germline CDR1 and CDR2: SEHNR and FQNEAQ (reference sequence). Regarding this clonotype: Its cognate antigen is unknown.

Sample barcodes and UMIs were carried by the TCR alpha and TCR beta cDNA libraries that 5'RACE generated with constant-segment primers. TCRdb re-derived calls from the 5' RACE reads in MiXCR, one entry per CDR3 protein. The sample yields some 86,000 distinct CDR3 sequences, roughly 23% seen once. The sequence was collected from a man aged 18-30 years who had mild COVID-19 (a few samples of this study predate the infection). Cell type and time point are not known. The material sequenced was PBMCs or a T cell subset sorted from them (not recorded which). The chain recombines TRBV7-9 with TRBJ2-7; TRBD1 might be the D (6 bases). CDR3 in amino acids: CASSQGHPYEQYV. The CDR3 coding sequence is TGTGCCAGCAGCCAGGGACACCCCTACGAGCAGTACGTC.